This T cell receptor (beta chain) was recovered during a study of breast tumors, draining lymph nodes, adjacent tissues. From germline, CDR1 is KGHDR and CDR2 SFDVKD. This CDR3 comprises 14 residues. Germline trimming cut 3 bases from V and 5 bases from J; bases unmatched to any gene: 5. This clonotype was seen at least ten times. What it binds is unknown. Breast cancer patients provided tissue from their axillary draining lymph nodes. Study conclusions and caveats: Tumor TCR diversity was below lymph nodes but above nontumor tissue. Luminal-like breast cancer showed significantly higher tumor–nontumor repertoire similarity than basal-like. The data were judged consistent with most tumor T cells coming from lymph node and expanding in tumor.

TCRdb recomputed calls from the multiplex PCR reads with MiXCR, one row per CDR3 protein. The sample has some 150,000 distinct CDR3 sequences; about 22% are singletons. The sample comprised axillary lymph node tissue. This rearrangement joins TRBV24-1 to TRBJ2-5, with TRBD2 identical over 7 bases. This receptor was identified in a female donor with breast cancer. Some clones in this sample may be carry-over from other donors' samples. CDR3 DNA sequence: TGTGCCACCAGTGATAGGACTAGAAGCGAGACCCAGTACTTC. Translation: CATSDRTRSETQYF.